The 32 T cell receptor beta chains below come from one sample, sequenced in a study of T cells in Graves' hyperthyroidism and ophthalmopathy. Researchers took RNA transcripts and amplified the TCR beta CDR3 regions from them. The TCR CDR3 was amplified in a first-round RT-PCR using the HTBI primer set. A single record per CDR3 protein comes from TCRdb applying MiXCR to the multiplex PCR reads. The table shows about 520,000 distinct CDR3 sequences, with roughly 24% occurring only once. Sequencing used blood. These receptor sequences come from a woman aged 25 to 39 with Graves' ophthalmopathy.

The J gene is TRBJ2-4, the V gene TRBV6-4; D is uncertain. The CDR3 consists of 16 residues. The V end lost 6 bases, the J end lost 2 bases, and 17 bases lay between the germline ends. CDR1 and CDR2 (germline): MRHNA, SNTAGT. The CDR3 here is CASSPGGPLPKNIQYF. The DNA for the CDR3 is TGTGCCAGCAGCCCTGGTGGGCCTCTTCCCAAAAACATTCAGTACTTC.

This clonotype has a handful of counts. CDR3 nucleotide sequence: TGTGCCAGCTCGGGGGTTGTGGAATACGAGCAGTACTTC. It translates to CASSGVVEYEQYF. The V and J genes are TRBV28 and TRBJ2-7; possible D gene TRBD2, 6 bases. V lost 8 bases and J lost 4, with 15 bases in between. This CDR3 contains 13 residues. Germline assignment: CDR1 MDHEN and CDR2 SYDVKM.

A few counts support this clonotype. The chain couples TRBV28 to TRBJ2-7; 7 nucleotides align to TRBD1. Germline V gives CDR1 MDHEN, CDR2 SYDVKM. CDR3 length equals 13 residues. Trimming at V came to 5 bases and at J to 6 bases, leaving 7 bases not matched to a gene. CDR3 sequence (DNA): TGTGCCAGCAGTCTAAACACAGGGGCCGAGCAGTACTTC. Residues: CASSLNTGAEQYF.

This clonotype was found many times. J is TRBJ2-5 and V is TRBV2; either TRBD1 or TRBD2 may supply D (5 bases each). Germline loops: CDR1 SNHLY, CDR2 FYNNEI. V was shortened by 3 bases and J by 1 base, with 9 bases between the two germline ends. This CDR3 is built from 14 residues. CDR3 coding DNA: TGTGCCAGCAGTGATCGAGGGGTCCAAGAGACCCAGTACTTC. Translating it yields CASSDRGVQETQYF.

The chain employs TRBV6-2 or TRBV6-3 and TRBJ2-2, with 7 nucleotides matching TRBD2. Germline lookup yields CDR1 MNHEY and CDR2 SVGEGT. V trimming: 6 bases; J trimming: 8 bases; junction bases outside the gene matches: 12. This CDR3 comprises 15 residues. This CDR3 reads CASRKLFGRSGELFF. CDR3 bases: TGTGCCAGCAGAAAACTTTTCGGGAGGTCTGGGGAGCTGTTTTTT.

This clonotype was recorded many times. This chain connects TRBV6-2 or TRBV6-3 to TRBJ2-7; TRBD1 matches at 11 bases. The germline V gene encodes CDR1 MNHEY and CDR2 SVGEGT. After removal of 8 bases from V and 0 bases from J, the junction contained 12 bases not matched to a gene. The CDR3 is 17 amino acids. The CDR3 DNA reads as TGTGCCAGCCAGAATCCTCCGGGACAGGGGGACTCCTACGAGCAGTACTTC. Amino acid sequence: CASQNPPGQGDSYEQYF.

This clonotype showed up many times. The chain combines TRBV25-1 with TRBJ1-2, with D hard to call. Germline V gene lookup returns CDR1 MGHDK and CDR2 SYGVNS. Trimming took off 2 bases at V and 1 base at J, with 14 bases between the two ends. The CDR3 runs 16 residues. CDR3 loop: CASSETLLNLNYGYTF. CDR3 bases: TGTGCCAGCAGTGAAACTCTGCTAAACCTTAACTATGGCTACACCTTC.

This clonotype was seen only a few times. The V and J genes are TRBV18 and TRBJ2-7; D perhaps matches TRBD1 (6 bases). Germline CDR1 is KGHSH and CDR2 is LQKENI. The V end lost 2 bases, the J end lost 1 base, and 24 bases lay between the germline ends. The CDR3 sequence is 19 residues long. The CDR3 reads CASSPIVGTIPERSYEQYF. The CDR3 nucleotides are TGTGCCAGCTCACCAATTGTTGGGACAATTCCCGAGCGTTCCTACGAGCAGTACTTC.

This clonotype came up many times. CDR3 loop: CASSGDLAAEAFF. The CDR3 region has the DNA TGTGCCAGCTCGGGCGACTTAGCCGCTGAAGCTTTCTTT. This rearrangement joins TRBV18 to TRBJ1-1, with D uncertain. Germline-derived CDR1 and CDR2 are KGHSH and LQKENI. V was pared by 6 bases and J by 6 bases, with 14 bases between. The CDR3 is 13 amino acids.

This clonotype occurred a few times. The rearrangement joins TRBV7-2 to TRBJ2-1; 8 nucleotides match TRBD2. This CDR3 contains 16 residues. J lost 1 base, V lost 3 bases, and 5 bases had no gene match. CDR1 and CDR2 (germline): SGHTA, FQGNSA. The CDR3 nucleotides are TGTGCCAGCAGCTTGAGTAGCGGGGAATCCTACAATGAGCAGTTCTTC. This codes for CASSLSSGESYNEQFF.

This clonotype was picked up many times. The chain is built from TRBV5-1 and TRBJ2-7; D may be TRBD2 (6 bases). Germline V lookup: CDR1 SGHRS, CDR2 YFSETQ. The length of the CDR3 is 15 residues. V was trimmed by 0 bases and J by 1 base, leaving 11 bases between them. CDR3 nucleotide sequence: TGCGCCAGCAGCTTGGCCGATGGGGGGTCCTACGAGCAGTACTTC. Its protein product is CASSLADGGSYEQYF.

The V call is TRBV27, the J call TRBJ1-5; possibly TRBD1 for D (5 bases). Germline-derived CDR1 and CDR2 are MNHEY and SMNVEV (reference sequence). There are 17 residues in the CDR3. Trimming left V 2 bases short and J 0 bases short, with 14 bases between. This CDR3 reads CASSLNRNHYSNQPQHF. CDR3 nucleotides: TGTGCCAGCAGTTTAAACAGGAATCACTATAGCAATCAGCCCCAGCATTTT.

The J gene is TRBJ1-5, the V gene TRBV19; tentatively, D is TRBD1 (6 bases). CDR3 length: 12 residues. V gave up 7 bases and J gave up 5 bases, with 9 bases separating them. Germline V lookup: CDR1 LNHDA, CDR2 SQIVND (reference sequence). The CDR3 coding sequence is TGTGCCAGTATTGGGGGCGATCAGCCCCAGCATTTT. It yields the protein CASIGGDQPQHF.

This clonotype was counted at least ten times. The genes are TRBV11-1 and TRBJ1-1; possible D gene TRBD1, 5 bases. There are 15 residues in the CDR3. Germline CDR1 and CDR2: SGHAT and FQDESV (reference sequence). The V gene lost 3 bases and the J gene lost 0 bases, with 11 bases spanning the gap. In DNA, the CDR3 is TGTGCCAGCAGCTTCGGCAAGGGGATGAACACTGAAGCTTTCTTT. It codes for CASSFGKGMNTEAFF.

Comments on this clonotype: It may be a read error: a sequence one base away is much more abundant. The V call is TRBV20-1, the J call TRBJ2-2, with 10 bases aligning to TRBD2. Germline CDR1 and CDR2: DFQATT and SNEGSKA (reference sequence). This CDR3 has 15 residues. CDR3 nucleotides: TGCAGTGCTAGAGATTTCCTAGCGGGGGTGGGGGAGCTGTCTTTT. Translated, it gives CSARDFLAGVGELSF.

The V and J genes are TRBV6-5 and TRBJ2-7; D is perhaps TRBD1 (5 bases). CDR3 length: 16 residues. The germline V gene encodes CDR1 MNHEY and CDR2 SVGAGI. The V end was cut by 0 bases, the J end by 7 bases, with 19 bases between. The CDR3 sequence: CASSYSPRDTFGEQYF. CDR3 in DNA: TGTGCCAGCAGTTACTCCCCCAGGGATACTTTTGGTGAGCAGTACTTC.

The V gene is TRBV12-3 or TRBV12-4, the J gene TRBJ1-1; 7 nucleotides match TRBD1. The CDR3 runs to 15 residues. V lost 5 bases and J lost 0; bases outside the gene matches: 6. CDR3: CASSSWGQLNTEAFF. Written as DNA, the CDR3 is TGTGCCAGCAGTAGCTGGGGACAGTTGAACACTGAAGCTTTCTTT.

There are many counts of this clonotype. V and J are TRBV27 and TRBJ2-7; possible D gene TRBD1, 6 bases. The CDR3 consists of 14 residues. Trimming removed 4 bases at V and 4 bases at J, with 14 bases between. Germline V gives CDR1 MNHEY, CDR2 SMNVEV (reference sequence). CDR3 residues: CASSSRDTLYEQYF. The CDR3 DNA is TGTGCCAGCAGTTCCCGGGACACATTATACGAGCAGTACTTC.

There are many counts of this clonotype. This rearrangement joins TRBV12-3 or TRBV12-4 to TRBJ1-2; TRBD1 is a possible D gene (6 bases). The CDR3 sequence is 16 residues long. The V end was cut by 5 bases, the J end by 4 bases, with 20 bases between. The CDR3 DNA follows: TGTGCCAGCAGTACAAAACAGGGTTTTGGGTTCTATGGCTACACCTTC. Its translation: CASSTKQGFGFYGYTF.

V and J are TRBV4-1 and TRBJ2-7; D is perhaps TRBD2 (5 bases). The CDR3 is 14 amino acids. V lost 0 bases to trimming and J lost 2 bases, with 8 bases between them. The germline CDR1 and CDR2 sequences are MGHRA and YSYEKL. The CDR3 nucleotides are TGCGCCAGCAGCCAAGATATGAGGGCCTACGAGCAGTACTTC. It is translated as CASSQDMRAYEQYF.

This clonotype was counted only a few times. The CDR3 DNA is TGTGCCAGCAGTTTAGGGGATTTCTATGGCTACACCTTC. It translates to CASSLGDFYGYTF. The chain carries TRBV12-3 or TRBV12-4 and TRBJ1-2; D ambiguous. The CDR3 extends over 13 amino acids. The V end lost 1 base, the J end lost 4 bases, and 7 bases lay between the germline ends.

This clonotype was observed at least ten times. The rearrangement uses TRBV28 and TRBJ2-7; 9 bases match TRBD1. Unmatched junction bases numbered 11, after V lost 6 bases and J lost 5 bases. The germline V gene has CDR1 MDHEN and CDR2 SYDVKM. CDR3 length: 15 amino acids. CDR3 nucleotides: TGTGCCAGCAGCGCAGACAGGGGGTACTACCACGAGCAGTACTTC. Translated: CASSADRGYYHEQYF.

V usage is TRBV6-1 and J usage is TRBJ1-1; D is unclear. Germline lookup yields CDR1 MNHNS and CDR2 SASEGT. This CDR3 contains 14 residues. Trimming removed 6 bases from V and 2 bases from J, with 13 bases in between. CDR3 in DNA: TGTGCCAGCAGCCCTGCTCTTTCAAACACTGAAGCTTTCTTT. This gives the protein CASSPALSNTEAFF.

This clonotype was counted only a few times. This chain uses TRBV6-5 with TRBJ2-7; 12 nucleotides agree with TRBD1. The CDR3 has 13 amino acids. V gave up 6 bases and J gave up 10 bases; unmatched junction bases: 7. The germline V gene encodes CDR1 MNHEY and CDR2 SVGAGI. The CDR3 DNA is TGTGCCAGCAGATACGGGACAGGGGGCCAACAGTACTTC. Translation gives CASRYGTGGQQYF.

This clonotype was observed many times. This chain uses TRBV2 with TRBJ1-5; D might be TRBD1 (6 bases). The V gene's germline CDR1 is SNHLY and CDR2 FYNNEI. CDR3 length equals 16 residues. Between the trimmed V and J ends, which lost 6 bases and 0 bases, there was a span of 15 bases. Here the CDR3 DNA reads TGTGCCAGCAGGAAGAGGGACACTTATAGCAATCAGCCCCAGCATTTT. Protein: CASRKRDTYSNQPQHF.

The V gene is TRBV24-1, the J gene TRBJ2-2; D unclear. The CDR3 is made up of 13 amino acids. Germline V gene data show CDR1 as KGHDR and CDR2 as SFDVKD. Trimming cost V 9 bases and J 5 bases, with 12 bases left between them. CDR3 DNA sequence: TGTGCCACCGAGCCAGTAGGAACCGGGGAGCTGTTTTTT. Translation: CATEPVGTGELFF.

Only a few counts were recorded for this clonotype. The CDR3 sequence: CASSQATQGLYGYTF. The CDR3 bases are TGCGCCAGCAGCCAAGCAACCCAGGGCCTCTATGGCTACACCTTC. The V and J genes are TRBV4-1 and TRBJ1-2, with a possible D match to TRBD1 (5 bases). The V end was cut by 1 base, the J end by 4 bases, with 13 bases between. The CDR3 extends over 15 amino acids. Germline V gives CDR1 MGHRA, CDR2 YSYEKL.

This clonotype was detected only a few times. The J gene is TRBJ2-4, the V gene TRBV6-2 or TRBV6-3; D tentatively fits TRBD1 or TRBD2 (5 bases each). Trimming took off 0 bases at V and 0 bases at J, with 15 bases between the two ends. Per germline, CDR1 MNHEY and CDR2 SVGEGT. The CDR3 covers 18 residues. CDR3 sequence (DNA): TGTGCCAGCAGTTACTCGATTGTCGGGACCTTAGCCAAAAACATTCAGTACTTC. It is translated as CASSYSIVGTLAKNIQYF.

This clonotype was detected many times. CDR3 residues: CATSRDRGLDQPQHF. CDR3 nucleotide sequence: TGTGCCACCAGCAGAGACAGGGGATTGGATCAGCCCCAGCATTTT. The rearrangement joins TRBV15 to TRBJ1-5; a weak D match, TRBD1 (6 bases). Trimming stripped 0 bases from V and 5 bases from J, with 11 bases between. Germline loops: CDR1 LNHNV, CDR2 YYDKDF (reference sequence). The CDR3 has 15 amino acids.

The table lists this clonotype with many counts. J is TRBJ1-1 and V is TRBV6-2 or TRBV6-3, with TRBD1 identical over 10 bases. The CDR3 is made up of 12 amino acids. V was pared by 10 bases and J by 4 bases, with 3 bases of the junction left unmatched. The germline CDR1 and CDR2 sequences are MNHEY and SVGEGT. The CDR3 bases are TGTGCCACCGGGGACAGGGGCACTGAAGCTTTCTTT. Its protein product is CATGDRGTEAFF.

The chain has TRBV20-1 and TRBJ2-7; 8 bases match TRBD2. CDR1 is DFQATT, CDR2 SNEGSKA, per germline (reference sequence). Unmatched junction bases numbered 10, after V lost 4 bases and J lost 2 bases. The CDR3 is 15 amino acids. The DNA for the CDR3 is TGCAGTGCTACTCCCGCGAAGCGGGGGACCTACGAGCAGTACTTC. This translates into CSATPAKRGTYEQYF.

This clonotype occurred once. CDR3 nucleotides: TGCAGTGCTCCTACCACGATGAACACCGGGGAGCTGTTTTTT. This sequence encodes CSAPTTMNTGELFF. This sequence joins TRBV20-1 and TRBJ2-2; D gene unclear. V lost 5 bases, J lost 1 base, and 11 bases lay in between. Germline V gene lookup returns CDR1 DFQATT and CDR2 SNEGSKA (reference sequence). The CDR3 runs 14 residues.